This T cell receptor beta chain was documented in a study of regulatory T cells in long-lasting Graves disease. Across the study: For a period under 3 months, newly diagnosed Graves' patients had taken antithyroid drugs.

Turning to this clonotype: The antigen is not known. Since a much larger clone is just one base distant, this may be a read error.

The authors built TCR beta libraries using iRepertoire HTBI primers and Arm-PCR of CDR3 regions. TCRdb analysed the multiplex PCR reads with MiXCR anew, one entry per CDR3 protein. This table holds some 340,000 distinct CDR3 sequences, about 11% found once. The CDR3 has 16 residues. The junction had 17 bases not matched to a gene; V was cut back by 6 bases and J by 7 bases. Stated time point: newly diagnosed GD, antithyroid drugs for less than 3 months. PBMC RNA served as the TCR library source. The authors drew patients from an endocrinology department in Xi'an, China. Broader study findings: It is possible that accuracy was reduced by the small size of the sample.

The same data also contributed to another study, on T cells in Graves' hyperthyroidism and ophthalmopathy. That source reports: When ophthalmopathy did not progress within 18 months, Graves' hyperthyroidism was considered stable.

This clonotype originated in a woman younger than 35 with Graves disease. The chain joins TRBV12-3 or TRBV12-4 to TRBJ2-7, with 8 bases that match TRBD2. Sequencing was performed on peripheral blood mononuclear cells (PBMCs), taken at new diagnosis, from a patient treated with antithyroid drugs. The CDR3 nucleotides are TGTGCCAGCAGCCATTCCCGGACTAGCTGGTACAATGAGCAGTACTTC. Residues: CASSHSRTSWYNEQYF.